Listed below are T cell receptor beta chains from one sample, sequenced in a study of molecular identifiers for immune sequencing clone quantification. TCRdb called the PCR reads again in MiXCR, with one record for every CDR3 protein. The sample has nearly 650,000 distinct CDR3 sequences, 25% seen once. Sequencing used naive CD8+ T cells from blood, with Jurkat cell RNA spiked in. These receptor sequences come from a human donor in good health. Some libraries in this study had Jurkat cell RNA spiked in. The CDR3 runs from the conserved cysteine through the conserved F or W. The order of the fields is V gene, D gene, J gene, clone size, CDR3 protein, CDR3 DNA. D genes are given only for firm matches. Size is stated for part of the rows, as once, few or many counts, or as a class when the clone is expanded.

>TRBV19|-|TRBJ1-6|few
CASSPDSNNSPLHF
TGTGCCAGTAGTCCCGACAGCAATAATTCACCCCTCCACTTT
>TRBV9|TRBD1|TRBJ2-3|many
CASSDRGLTDTQYF
TGTGCCAGCAGCGACAGGGGCCTCACAGATACGCAGTATTTT
>TRBV13|-|TRBJ2-3|many
CASSLGLGQVTDTQYF
TGTGCCAGCAGCTTAGGGCTAGGCCAGGTGACAGATACGCAGTATTTT
>TRBV15|-|TRBJ1-5|-
CASSRDLGSNQPQHF
TGTGCCTCCAGCAGAGATTTGGGTAGCAATCAGCCCCAGCATTTT
>TRBV9|-|TRBJ2-5|-
CASSVEEKGETQYF
TGTGCCAGCAGCGTGGAAGAAAAGGGGGAGACCCAGTACTTC
>TRBV6-1|TRBD1|TRBJ2-7|once
CASRSFGTGGGEQYF
TGTGCCAGCAGATCATTCGGGACAGGGGGCGGGGAGCAGTACTTC
>TRBV19|-|TRBJ2-3|-
CASSPGLFGTDTQYF
TGTGCCAGTTCCCCGGGTTTATTCGGAACAGATACGCAGTATTTT
>TRBV12-3/TRBV12-4|-|TRBJ1-2|-
CASSLMGGGNGYTF
TGTGCCAGCAGTTTAATGGGAGGGGGTAATGGCTACACCTTC
>TRBV7-2|-|TRBJ2-7|-
CASSLGQGWGEQYF
TGTGCCAGCAGCTTAGGTCAAGGCTGGGGCGAGCAGTACTTC
>TRBV5-6|TRBD2|TRBJ2-3|many
CASSPLAGGGNTQYF
TGTGCCAGCAGCCCCCTTGCCGGGGGGGGAAATACGCAGTATTTT
>TRBV28|TRBD1|TRBJ2-5|many
CASSFRLGTGSFGLIETQYF
TGTGCCAGCAGTTTCCGTCTCGGGACAGGGTCATTTGGGTTAATAGAGACCCAGTACTTC
>TRBV9|-|TRBJ1-2|many
CASSTTGSYGYTF
TGTGCCAGCAGCACAACAGGGAGCTATGGCTACACCTTC
>TRBV6-5|-|TRBJ1-1|many
CASSWSLREGFVGTEAFF
TGTGCCAGCAGTTGGTCCCTCAGGGAGGGTTTTGTGGGAACTGAAGCTTTCTTT
>TRBV28|-|TRBJ2-5|-
CASSFPLSVWETQYF
TGTGCCAGCAGTTTCCCCTTATCAGTTTGGGAGACCCAGTACTTC
>TRBV5-6|TRBD2|TRBJ2-3|-
CASSFSSGAYTDTQYF
TGTGCCAGCAGCTTTTCTAGCGGGGCATACACAGATACGCAGTATTTT
>TRBV6-2/TRBV6-3|TRBD1|TRBJ2-3|many
CASSYGTGGFDTQYF
TGTGCCAGCAGTTACGGGACAGGGGGCTTTGATACGCAGTATTTT
>TRBV4-1|-|TRBJ2-7|few
CASSQDRGSGYEQYF
TGCGCCAGCAGCCAAGACCGGGGTTCCGGGTACGAGCAGTACTTC